One and the same sample provided the 27 T cell receptor beta chains below, sequenced in a study of blood T cell repertoires in COVID-19 (dated by TCRdb to between 2020 and 2021). Preparation of the library involved the immunoSEQ multiplex PCR assay. What TCRdb holds here is the immuneACCESS table cut down to in-frame rearrangements. Part of the clones is not present; checked against another copy, under half of the missing clones reflect an unresolved V gene, and the others are unexplained. Within this sample are some 200,000 clones, with over 75% of them counted one time only. 4.5% to 7.5% of the sample is taken by the ten largest. Sequenced input: peripheral blood. Source of these receptors: a man at least 80 years old with acute or convalescent COVID-19.

Note on this clone: The junction departs from germline at one end; a sequencing error may be responsible. The chain combines TRBV7-7 with TRBJ2-1; TRBD2 matches at 12 bases. Germline V lookup: CDR1 SSHAT, CDR2 FNYEAQ (reference sequence). The CDR3 has 17 residues. Written as DNA, the CDR3 is TGTGCTAGCAGCGCCCGACTAGCGGGGGCCCAGAACAATGAGCAGTTCTTC. Translation: CASSARLAGAQNNEQFF.

The chain recombines TRBV6-5 with TRBJ1-2; D not certain. The CDR3 is 14 residues long. From germline, CDR1 is MNHEY and CDR2 SVGAGI. The germline V and J ends were trimmed by 2 bases and 2 bases, with 9 bases remaining between them. The CDR3 DNA follows: TGTGCCAGCAGTTACCTAGCAGCCAACTATGGCTACACCTTC. This gives the protein CASSYLAANYGYTF.

The genes are TRBV7-2 and TRBJ1-3, with D unresolved. With 5 bases removed from V and 8 bases from J, the gap between germline ends came to 22 bases. This CDR3 contains 16 residues. The germline CDR1 and CDR2 sequences are SGHTA and FQGNSA. CDR3 sequence reads: CASSRRRQLQRDTIYF. DNA of the CDR3: TGTGCCAGCAGCCGCCGGAGGCAGCTCCAACGAGACACCATATATTTT.

The chain carries TRBV5-4 and TRBJ2-7; 8 nucleotides align to TRBD1. The CDR3 loop spans 15 amino acids. The V segment lost 4 bases and the J segment 4 bases; nucleotides outside the gene matches: 10. The germline gives CDR1 SGHNT, CDR2 YYREEE (reference sequence). The CDR3 nucleotides are TGTGCCAGCAGCCCCCGGGCAGGGGGCGGGTACGAGCAGTACTTC. It codes for CASSPRAGGGYEQYF.

This clone has just one count. This sequence joins TRBV18 and TRBJ2-1, with 13 bases aligning to TRBD2. From germline, CDR1 is KGHSH and CDR2 LQKENI. The CDR3 runs to 18 residues. V dropped 5 bases and J dropped 9; count of bases not matched to a gene: 16. The DNA of the CDR3 is TGTGCCAGCTCAGGACTAGCGGGAGAAAGAATGGGGTTGGGTGAGCAGTTCTTC. Protein product: CASSGLAGERMGLGEQFF.

The chain uses TRBV4-1 and TRBJ1-5, with 10 nucleotides matching TRBD1. V shed 3 bases and J 1 base; nucleotides not matched to a gene: 3. Germline V gives CDR1 MGHRA, CDR2 YSYEKL. The CDR3 loop spans 16 amino acids. The CDR3 DNA sequence: TGCGCCAGCAGCCAGGGGGGACAGGGGAGCAATCAGCCCCAGCATTTT. Translated, it gives CASSQGGQGSNQPQHF.

The chain carries TRBV6-5 and TRBJ1-1; 7 nucleotides line up with TRBD1. The CDR3 is made up of 16 amino acids. J was trimmed by 2 bases and V by 0 bases; bases with no gene match: 6. The germline gives CDR1 MNHEY, CDR2 SVGAGI. CDR3: CASSYSGTAFNTEAFF. The CDR3 nucleotides read TGTGCCAGCAGTTACTCGGGGACAGCGTTTAACACTGAAGCTTTCTTT.

This clone was detected once. V gene TRBV19 combines with J gene TRBJ2-3; 7 positions agree with TRBD2. Trimming cost V 3 bases and J 6 bases; bases outside gene matches: 9. The CDR3 contains 15 residues. CDR1 and CDR2 (germline): LNHDA, SQIVND (reference sequence). The CDR3 DNA reads as TGTGCCAGTAGTATGACTAGACTAGCAGGGGATACGCAGTATTTT. Translated: CASSMTRLAGDTQYF.

This clone was observed a single time. The chain combines TRBV7-2 with TRBJ2-5, with a weak D call TRBD2 (5 bases). CDR3 size: 14 residues. CDR1 SGHTA and CDR2 FQGNSA come from the germline V gene. The germline V and J ends were trimmed by 7 bases and 5 bases, with 17 bases remaining between them. The CDR3 loop reads CASNPSLSGETQYF. The DNA for the CDR3 is TGTGCCAGCAACCCTAGCCTTTCAGGCGAGACCCAGTACTTC.

The rearrangement links TRBV21-1 to TRBJ1-1; the table's D call of TRBD1 was not tested on the DNA. TRBV21-1 counts as a pseudogene. CDR3 length: 15 residues. This chain's CDR3 is CASSKGQGKGTEAFF. The DNA of the CDR3 is TGTGCCAGCAGCAAAGGACAGGGAAAGGGCACTGAAGCTTTCTTT.

The rearrangement uses TRBV2 and TRBJ1-3; D unresolved. Between the trimmed V and J ends, which lost 3 bases and 4 bases, there was a span of 13 bases. Germline V gene lookup returns CDR1 SNHLY and CDR2 FYNNEI. This CDR3 is built from 15 residues. CDR3 residues: CASSDSRVPGNTIYF. The CDR3 region has the DNA TGTGCCAGCAGTGATTCCCGGGTTCCCGGAAACACCATATATTTT.

This clone was seen once. This chain links TRBV30 with TRBJ1-2; D is perhaps TRBD1 (6 bases). Per germline, CDR1 GTSNPN and CDR2 SVGIG (reference sequence). The CDR3 length is 13 residues. Trimming removed 4 bases at V and 5 bases at J, with 14 bases between. The CDR3 region has the DNA TGTGCCTGGATCCCGGACAGACTATATGGCTACACCTTC. Translation gives CAWIPDRLYGYTF.

This sequence joins TRBV10-3 and TRBJ2-7, with a possible D match to TRBD1 (6 bases). The CDR3 is 15 amino acids. Looked up from germline, CDR1 is ENHRY and CDR2 is SYGVKD. V lost 2 bases and J 4 bases, leaving 15 bases between the germline ends. The CDR3 reads CAISEPVHREYEQYF. CDR3 nucleotide sequence: TGTGCCATCAGTGAGCCGGTACACAGGGAGTACGAGCAGTACTTC.

The gene calls are TRBV12-3 or TRBV12-4 and TRBJ1-2, with 8 bases matching TRBD1. This CDR3 contains 13 residues. V was clipped by 6 bases and J by 5 bases; unmatched bases: 5. The CDR3 reads CASRRQGFYGYTF. The CDR3 DNA sequence: TGTGCCAGCAGGCGACAGGGGTTTTATGGCTACACCTTC.

The genes are TRBV7-3 and TRBJ1-1, with D unresolved. The germline V gene has CDR1 SGHTA and CDR2 FQGTGA. This CDR3 spans 15 amino acids. V lost 1 base, J lost 1 base, and 10 bases lay in between. CDR3 DNA: TGTGCCAGCAGCTTAAGTGGGCTTGGGAACACTGAAGCTTTCTTT. It is translated as CASSLSGLGNTEAFF.

The rearrangement links TRBV4-2 to TRBJ1-6; D is undetermined. The CDR3 is 17 amino acids. Trimming removed 0 bases at V and 2 bases at J, with 11 bases between. Looked up from germline, CDR1 is LGHNA and CDR2 is YNFKEQ. This CDR3 is CASSQDRRVAYNSPLHF. Written as DNA, the CDR3 is TGTGCCAGCAGCCAAGATCGGAGAGTTGCCTATAATTCACCCCTCCACTTT.

The chain couples TRBV7-3 to TRBJ2-3; the D is unclear. Trimming stripped 5 bases from V and 3 bases from J, with 15 bases between. The CDR3 consists of 15 residues. CDR1 SGHTA and CDR2 FQGTGA come from the germline V gene. The CDR3 protein is CASSTRGERTDTQYF. CDR3 in DNA: TGTGCCAGCAGCACCCGCGGCGAACGTACAGATACGCAGTATTTT.

The chain has TRBV25-1 and TRBJ2-7, with 9 positions matching TRBD2. Germline lookup yields CDR1 MGHDK and CDR2 SYGVNS. The CDR3 is 18 residues long. J gave up 1 base and V 5 bases, and 15 bases lay outside the gene matches. Here the CDR3 reads CASSKGWDGLARSYEQYF. The CDR3 region has the DNA TGTGCCAGCAGTAAAGGGTGGGACGGACTAGCGAGATCCTACGAGCAGTACTTC.

This chain links TRBV28 with TRBJ2-7, with a weak D call TRBD2 (6 bases). This CDR3 has 15 residues. Trimming removed 1 base from V and 1 base from J, with 11 bases in between. From germline, CDR1 is MDHEN and CDR2 SYDVKM. The CDR3 DNA is TGTGCCAGCAGTTTATACCGGGAGACGTCCTACGAGCAGTACTTC. This gives the protein CASSLYRETSYEQYF.

This clone was observed a handful of times. J is TRBJ1-1 and V is TRBV6-1, with 8 bases identical to TRBD1. Germline loops: CDR1 MNHNS, CDR2 SASEGT. V gave up 5 bases and J gave up 0 bases; unmatched junction bases: 5. This CDR3 is 15 amino acids long. The CDR3 region has the DNA TGTGCCAGCAGTTTCCGACAGGGGATGAACACTGAAGCTTTCTTT. It encodes CASSFRQGMNTEAFF.

This chain uses TRBV12-5 with TRBJ2-2; D is undetermined. The CDR3 runs 14 residues. The V gene lost 5 bases and the J gene lost 4 bases, with 11 bases spanning the gap. Germline V CDR1 and CDR2: LGHNT, FRNRAP. CDR3 in amino acids: CASGDPTITGELFF. CDR3 DNA sequence: TGTGCTAGTGGTGATCCAACTATCACCGGGGAGCTGTTTTTT.

This chain connects TRBV10-3 to TRBJ2-3; 10 nucleotides align to TRBD2. V shed 2 bases and J 3 bases; nucleotides not matched to a gene: 5. The CDR3 has 16 amino acids. Germline-derived CDR1 and CDR2 are ENHRY and SYGVKD. CDR3 sequence (DNA): TGTGCCATCAGTGAGGCCCTAGCGGGAGTTACAGATACGCAGTATTTT. Amino acids: CAISEALAGVTDTQYF.

This chain uses TRBV7-2 with TRBJ2-7; 11 nucleotides line up with TRBD2. Germline V CDR1 and CDR2: SGHTA, FQGNSA. The CDR3 contains 15 residues. The V and J ends lost 5 bases and 7 bases, in that order; junction bases with no gene match: 10. The CDR3 is CASSQQLAGEGEQYF. Here the CDR3 DNA reads TGTGCCAGCAGCCAGCAACTAGCGGGAGAGGGAGAGCAGTACTTC.

DNA of the CDR3: TGTGCCAGCAGCCAAGACCCCACAGGCCTAAGCACAGATACGCAGTATTTT. Translated: CASSQDPTGLSTDTQYF. The chain uses TRBV14 and TRBJ2-3; maybe TRBD1 (5 bases). The CDR3 loop spans 17 amino acids. Between the trimmed V and J ends, which lost 0 bases and 0 bases, there was a span of 13 bases. In germline, CDR1 is SGHDN, CDR2 FVKESK.

The genes are TRBV29-1 and TRBJ2-1, with 10 positions matching TRBD2. V lost 0 bases, J lost 2 bases, and 1 base stayed unmatched. Germline values: CDR1 SQVTM, CDR2 ANQGSEA. CDR3 length equals 15 residues. The CDR3 DNA is TGCAGCGTTGAAGATGGGACTAGCGCCTACAATGAGCAGTTCTTC. It specifies CSVEDGTSAYNEQFF.

Of note for this clone: This CDR3 is also generated by other DNA sequences in the sample. This rearrangement joins TRBV28 to TRBJ1-4, with D unresolved. V was clipped by 9 bases and J by 2 bases, with 7 bases between them. The germline gives CDR1 MDHEN, CDR2 SYDVKM. This CDR3 region has 12 residues. The CDR3 loop reads CASSSTNEKLFF. Here the CDR3 DNA reads TGTGCCAGTTCCAGTACTAATGAAAAACTGTTTTTT.

The chain is built from TRBV27 and TRBJ2-1; 7 bases are a match to TRBD2. The CDR3 totals 15 residues. CDR1 and CDR2 (germline): MNHEY, SMNVEV (reference sequence). Unmatched junction bases numbered 8, after V lost 2 bases and J lost 7 bases. The CDR3 is CASSLMAGARNEQFF. The DNA for the CDR3 is TGTGCCAGCAGTTTAATGGCGGGAGCTCGGAATGAGCAGTTCTTC.